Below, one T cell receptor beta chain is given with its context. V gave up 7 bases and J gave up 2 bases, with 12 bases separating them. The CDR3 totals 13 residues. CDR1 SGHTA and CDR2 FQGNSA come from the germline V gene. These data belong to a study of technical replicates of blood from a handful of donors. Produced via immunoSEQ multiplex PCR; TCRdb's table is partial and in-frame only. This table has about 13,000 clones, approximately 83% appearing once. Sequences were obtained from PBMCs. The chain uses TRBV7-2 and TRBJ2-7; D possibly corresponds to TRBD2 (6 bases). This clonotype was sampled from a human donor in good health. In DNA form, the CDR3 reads TGTGCCAGCACCTCCGGCGGGGCCTACGAGCAGTACTTC. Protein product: CASTSGGAYEQYF.